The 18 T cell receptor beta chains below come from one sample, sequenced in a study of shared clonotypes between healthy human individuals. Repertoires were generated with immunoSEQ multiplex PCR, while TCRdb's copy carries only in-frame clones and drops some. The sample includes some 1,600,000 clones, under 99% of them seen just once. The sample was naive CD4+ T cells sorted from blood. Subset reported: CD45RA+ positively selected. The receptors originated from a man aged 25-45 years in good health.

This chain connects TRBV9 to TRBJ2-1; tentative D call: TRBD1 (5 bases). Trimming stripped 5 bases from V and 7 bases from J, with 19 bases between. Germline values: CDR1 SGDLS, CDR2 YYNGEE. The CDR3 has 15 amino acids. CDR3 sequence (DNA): TGTGCCAGCAGTCCCATAGGTGGGGCGAGTAATGAGCAGTTCTTC. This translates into CASSPIGGASNEQFF.

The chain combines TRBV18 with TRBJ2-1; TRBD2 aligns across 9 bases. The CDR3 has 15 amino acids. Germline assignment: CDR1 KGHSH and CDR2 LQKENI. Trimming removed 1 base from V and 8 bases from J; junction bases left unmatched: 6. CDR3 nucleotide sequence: TGTGCCAGCTCACCACGCCTAGCGGGAAGGGATGAGCAGTTCTTC. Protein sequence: CASSPRLAGRDEQFF.

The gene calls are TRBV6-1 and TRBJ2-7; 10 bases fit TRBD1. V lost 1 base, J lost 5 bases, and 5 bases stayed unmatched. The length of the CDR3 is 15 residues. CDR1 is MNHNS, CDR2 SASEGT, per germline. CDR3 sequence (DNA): TGTGCCAGCAGTGAAGGGGGACAGGGGAGCCACGAGCAGTACTTC. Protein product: CASSEGGQGSHEQYF.

CDR3 coding DNA: TGTGCCAGCAGCTCGATCCAGGGGGGAGTCGAGCAGTACTTC. Protein sequence: CASSSIQGGVEQYF. V usage is TRBV11-1 and J usage is TRBJ2-7; tentative D call: TRBD1 (7 bases). V lost 4 bases, J lost 6 bases, and 16 bases lay in between. The CDR3 totals 14 residues. Germline values: CDR1 SGHAT, CDR2 FQDESV (reference sequence).

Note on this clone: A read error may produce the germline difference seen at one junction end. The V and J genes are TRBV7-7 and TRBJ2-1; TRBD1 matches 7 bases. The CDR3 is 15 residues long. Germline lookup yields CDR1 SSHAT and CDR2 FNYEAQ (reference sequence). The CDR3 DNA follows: TGTGCTAGCAGCATCGACAGGGACTCCTACAATGAGCAGTTCTTC. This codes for CASSIDRDSYNEQFF.

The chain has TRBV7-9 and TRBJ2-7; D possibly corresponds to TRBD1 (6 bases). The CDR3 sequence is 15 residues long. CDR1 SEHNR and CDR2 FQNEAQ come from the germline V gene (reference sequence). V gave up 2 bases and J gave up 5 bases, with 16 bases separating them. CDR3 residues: CASSLLTGWDDEQYF. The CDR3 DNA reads TGTGCCAGCAGCTTATTAACAGGGTGGGACGACGAGCAGTACTTC.

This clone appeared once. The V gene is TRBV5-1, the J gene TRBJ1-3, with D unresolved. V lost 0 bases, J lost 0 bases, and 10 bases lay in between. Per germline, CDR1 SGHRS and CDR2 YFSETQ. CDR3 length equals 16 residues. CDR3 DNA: TGCGCCAGCAGCTTGGACGCGCGTAGCTCTGGAAACACCATATATTTT. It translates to CASSLDARSSGNTIYF.

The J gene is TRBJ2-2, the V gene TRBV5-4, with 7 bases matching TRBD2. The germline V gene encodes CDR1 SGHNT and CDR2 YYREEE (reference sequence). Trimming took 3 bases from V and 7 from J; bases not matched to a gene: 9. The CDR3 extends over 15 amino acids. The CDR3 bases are TGTGCCAGCAGCTCGCCCCCGGGGGGAGGCGGGGAGCTGTTTTTT. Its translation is CASSSPPGGGGELFF.

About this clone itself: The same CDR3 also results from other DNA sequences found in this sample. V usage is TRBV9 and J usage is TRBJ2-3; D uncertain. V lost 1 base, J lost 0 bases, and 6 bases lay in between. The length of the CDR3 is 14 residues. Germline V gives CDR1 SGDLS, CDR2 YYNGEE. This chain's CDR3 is CASSVSASTDTQYF. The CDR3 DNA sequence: TGTGCCAGCAGCGTATCAGCTAGCACAGATACGCAGTATTTT.

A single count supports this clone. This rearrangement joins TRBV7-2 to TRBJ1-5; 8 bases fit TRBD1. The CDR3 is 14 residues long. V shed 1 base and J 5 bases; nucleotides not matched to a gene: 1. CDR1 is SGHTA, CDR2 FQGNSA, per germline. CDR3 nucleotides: TGTGCCAGCAGCTTAGAGACAGGGGATCAGCCCCAGCATTTT. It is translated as CASSLETGDQPQHF.

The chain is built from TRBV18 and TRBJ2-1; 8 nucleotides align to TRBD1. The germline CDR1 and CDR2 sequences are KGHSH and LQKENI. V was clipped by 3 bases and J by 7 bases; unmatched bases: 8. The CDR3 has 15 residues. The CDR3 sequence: CASSPRQGRINEQFF. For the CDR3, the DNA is TGTGCCAGCTCACCGAGACAGGGGCGAATTAATGAGCAGTTCTTC.

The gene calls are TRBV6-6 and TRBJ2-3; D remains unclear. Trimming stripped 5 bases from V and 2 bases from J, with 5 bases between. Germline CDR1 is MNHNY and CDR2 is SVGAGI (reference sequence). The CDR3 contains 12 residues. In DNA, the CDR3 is TGTGCCAGCAGTCCGACCACAGATACGCAGTATTTT. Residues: CASSPTTDTQYF.

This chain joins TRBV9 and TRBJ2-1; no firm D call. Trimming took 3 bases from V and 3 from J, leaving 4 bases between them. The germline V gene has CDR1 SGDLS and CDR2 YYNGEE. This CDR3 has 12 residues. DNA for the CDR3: TGTGCCAGCAGCGACGACTACAATGAGCAGTTCTTC. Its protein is CASSDDYNEQFF.

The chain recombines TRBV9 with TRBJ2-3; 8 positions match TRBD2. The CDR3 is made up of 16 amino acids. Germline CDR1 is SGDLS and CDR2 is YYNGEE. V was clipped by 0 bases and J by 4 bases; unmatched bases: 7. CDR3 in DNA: TGTGCCAGCAGCGTAGGGAGTAGCGGGGCCCCAGATACGCAGTATTTT. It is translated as CASSVGSSGAPDTQYF.

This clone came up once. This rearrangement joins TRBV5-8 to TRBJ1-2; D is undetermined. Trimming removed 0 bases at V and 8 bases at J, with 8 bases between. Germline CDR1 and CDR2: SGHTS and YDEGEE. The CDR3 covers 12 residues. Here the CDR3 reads CASSLVQYGYTF. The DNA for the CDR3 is TGTGCCAGCAGCTTGGTGCAATACGGCTACACCTTC.

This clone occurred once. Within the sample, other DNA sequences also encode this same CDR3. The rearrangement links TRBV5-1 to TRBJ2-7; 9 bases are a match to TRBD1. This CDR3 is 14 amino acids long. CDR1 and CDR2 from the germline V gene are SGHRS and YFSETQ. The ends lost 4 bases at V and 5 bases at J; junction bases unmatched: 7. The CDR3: CASSETGGNNEQYF. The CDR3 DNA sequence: TGCGCCAGCAGCGAAACAGGGGGCAACAACGAGCAGTACTTC.

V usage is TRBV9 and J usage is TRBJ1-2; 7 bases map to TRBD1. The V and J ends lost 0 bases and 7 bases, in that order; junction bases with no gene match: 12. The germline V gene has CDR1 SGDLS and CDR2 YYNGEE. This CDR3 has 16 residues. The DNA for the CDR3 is TGTGCCAGCAGCGTAGATGTTGGCCAGGGGGAGGGTGGCTACACCTTC. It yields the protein CASSVDVGQGEGGYTF.

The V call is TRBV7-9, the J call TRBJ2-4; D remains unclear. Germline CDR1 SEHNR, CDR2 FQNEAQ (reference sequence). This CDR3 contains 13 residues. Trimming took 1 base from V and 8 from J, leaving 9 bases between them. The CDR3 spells CASSLEGSDIQYF. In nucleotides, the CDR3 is TGTGCCAGCAGCTTAGAGGGTTCAGACATTCAGTACTTC. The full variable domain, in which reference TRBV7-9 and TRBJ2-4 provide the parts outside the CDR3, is DTGVSQNPRHKITKRGQNVTFRCDPISEHNRLYWYRQTLGQGPEFLTYFQNEAQLEKSRLLSDRFSAERPKGSFSTLEIQRTEQGDSAMYLCASSLEGSDIQYFGAGTRLSVL.